This TCR beta chain was documented in a study of blood T cell repertoires in COVID-19. Study details: Whether acute or convalescent, the COVID-19 samples came from the United States, Italy and Spain.

V gave up 0 bases and J gave up 5 bases; unmatched junction bases: 6. Germline V lookup: CDR1 SGDLS, CDR2 YYNGEE. The CDR3 loop spans 17 amino acids. This table comes from immunoSEQ multiplex PCR, and its TCRdb copy is limited to in-frame clones, with some not included. The repertoire holds 220,000 or so clones, roughly 84% seen once, with 2.5% to 3.5% in the top ten. Sequencing used peripheral blood. This TCR was sampled from a middle-aged man who had recovered from COVID-19. The chain is built from TRBV9 and TRBJ2-5; 14 nucleotides line up with TRBD2. The CDR3 DNA reads TGTGCCAGCAGCGTAGCTGGGACTAGCGGGAGAGCGGAGACCCAGTACTTC. Its protein product is CASSVAGTSGRAETQYF.